This T cell receptor (beta chain) was documented in a study of T cells in Graves' hyperthyroidism and ophthalmopathy. Findings and limits, study-wide: It was a median about 7.1 months before onset that the model predicted ophthalmopathy.

Amplification yielded TCR beta CDR3 regions, with RNA transcripts as the source. HTBI primers were the set used in a first-round RT-PCR of the TCR CDR3. One entry per CDR3 protein results from TCRdb running MiXCR on the multiplex PCR reads. The data contain around 500,000 distinct CDR3 sequences, about 22% of them seen just once; the ten biggest clones take up under 55%. This clonotype was counted a few times. Antigen: not known. Exclusions: uncontrolled infection, other autoimmune disease, pregnancy, lactation. The CDR3 loop spans 13 amino acids. The germline gives CDR1 DFQATT, CDR2 SNEGSKA (reference sequence). The V end lost 3 bases, the J end lost 7 bases, and 16 bases lay between the germline ends.

The source material was blood. The receptor was derived from a woman aged 70-85 years with Graves' ophthalmopathy. J is TRBJ2-7 and V is TRBV20-1, with D maybe TRBD2 (5 bases). The CDR3 is CSASRRIRGEQYF. CDR3 sequence (DNA): TGCAGTGCTAGTCGAAGGATACGCGGGGAGCAGTACTTC.